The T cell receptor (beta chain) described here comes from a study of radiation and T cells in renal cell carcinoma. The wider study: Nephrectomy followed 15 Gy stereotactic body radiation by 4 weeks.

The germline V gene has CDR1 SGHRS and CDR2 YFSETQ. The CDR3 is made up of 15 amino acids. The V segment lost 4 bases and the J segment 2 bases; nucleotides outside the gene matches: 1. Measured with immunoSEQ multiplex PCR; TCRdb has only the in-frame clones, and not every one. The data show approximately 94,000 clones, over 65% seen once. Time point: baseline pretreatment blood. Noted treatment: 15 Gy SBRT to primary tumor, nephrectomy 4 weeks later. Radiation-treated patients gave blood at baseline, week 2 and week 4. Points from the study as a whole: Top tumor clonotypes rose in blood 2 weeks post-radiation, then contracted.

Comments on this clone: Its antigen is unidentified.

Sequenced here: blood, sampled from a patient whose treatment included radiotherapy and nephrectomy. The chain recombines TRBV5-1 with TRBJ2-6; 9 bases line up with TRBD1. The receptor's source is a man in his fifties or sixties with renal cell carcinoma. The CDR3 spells CASSRTGAGANVLTF. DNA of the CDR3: TGCGCCAGCAGCAGGACAGGGGCTGGGGCCAACGTCCTGACTTTC.